This TCR beta chain is drawn from a study of blood T cell repertoires in COVID-19. The study drew participants aged about 18 to 95 years from approximately 23 US areas. Germline values: CDR1 SGHAT, CDR2 FQNNGV. Trimming removed 3 bases from V and 4 bases from J, with 9 bases in between. The CDR3 consists of 14 residues. The repertoire was sequenced with immunoSEQ multiplex PCR; TCRdb's copy has only in-frame clones and lacks some. The repertoire holds about 220,000 clones, with around 88% as singletons. This TCR derives from a woman aged 50 to 65 with acute COVID-19. This chain links TRBV11-2 with TRBJ2-2; D may be TRBD1 (6 bases). Sequenced: PBMCs or T cells enriched from blood (not recorded which). Here the CDR3 reads CASSFGQPTGELFF. The CDR3 DNA reads TGTGCCAGCAGCTTTGGACAGCCCACCGGGGAGCTGTTTTTT.